What follows describes a single T cell receptor beta chain. These data belong to a study of cytomegalovirus exposure and HLA in healthy donors. Assay used: immunoSEQ multiplex PCR; TCRdb lists only in-frame clones, some missing. The repertoire holds a few hundred thousand clones, 70% to 90% seen once, with under 0.95% in the top ten. There are 18 residues in the CDR3. Germline V gives CDR1 SGHVS, CDR2 FQNEAQ. Trimming at V came to 6 bases and at J to 2 bases, leaving 18 bases not matched to a gene. What was sequenced was PBMCs. This receptor was identified in a woman under 30 in good health and CMV-seronegative. This chain connects TRBV7-8 to TRBJ2-7; 8 nucleotides align to TRBD1. The CDR3 loop is CASRPGGLTGRDTYEQYF. Written as DNA, the CDR3 is TGTGCCAGCAGGCCAGGGGGCCTAACAGGGCGGGACACCTACGAGCAGTACTTC.